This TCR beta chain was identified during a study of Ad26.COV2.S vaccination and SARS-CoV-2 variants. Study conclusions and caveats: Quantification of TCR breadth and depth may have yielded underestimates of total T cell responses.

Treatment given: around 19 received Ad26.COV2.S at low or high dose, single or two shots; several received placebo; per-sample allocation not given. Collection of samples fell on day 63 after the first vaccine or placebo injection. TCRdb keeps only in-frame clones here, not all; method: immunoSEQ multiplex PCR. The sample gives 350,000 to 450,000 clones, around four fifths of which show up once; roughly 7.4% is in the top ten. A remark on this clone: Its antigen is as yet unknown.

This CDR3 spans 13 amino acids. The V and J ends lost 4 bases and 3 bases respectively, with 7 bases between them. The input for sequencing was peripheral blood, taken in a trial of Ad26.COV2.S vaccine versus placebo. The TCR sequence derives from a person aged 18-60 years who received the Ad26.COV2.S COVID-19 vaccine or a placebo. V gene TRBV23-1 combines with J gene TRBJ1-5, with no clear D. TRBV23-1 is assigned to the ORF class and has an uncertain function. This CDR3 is CASSRVFNQPQHF. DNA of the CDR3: TGCGCCAGCAGTCGGGTTTTCAATCAGCCCCAGCATTTT.